One T cell receptor beta chain is described in this entry. Its target is unknown. The treatment denotes: approximately 9-day PBMC culture with coronavirus spike peptide pools or control peptides (ViraFEST assay). With fresh IL-2 medium, half the medium was replaced on days 3 and 7. This specimen comes from a study of vaccination and CD4 T cells after COVID-19. Across the whole study: Cells were stimulated with overlapping spike peptides from SARS-CoV-2, HCoV-NL63, HCoV-OC43 and HCoV-229E.

Germline CDR1 and CDR2: SQVTM and ANQGSEA. The CDR3 is 14 amino acids. V lost 6 bases and J 2 bases, leaving 16 bases between the germline ends. Scientists ran DNA taken from cultured CD4+ T cells through the Oncomine TCR Beta short-read assay for sequencing. TCRdb passed the PCR reads through MiXCR, listing each CDR3 protein once. The sample carries around 16,000 distinct CDR3 sequences, more than 70% recorded once. The receptor comes from a human donor who had recovered from COVID-19. The sample was CD4+ T cells from blood, cultured in vitro. The chain uses TRBV29-1 and TRBJ2-5, with D unclear. The CDR3 loop is CSVVVLFSQETQYF. DNA of the CDR3: TGCAGCGTGGTCGTACTATTCTCTCAAGAGACCCAGTACTTC.